The 10 T cell receptor beta chains below all came from one sample that was sequenced in a study of memory CD8 T cells in hepatitis C reinfection. The repertoire was sequenced with immunoSEQ multiplex PCR; TCRdb's copy has only in-frame clones and lacks some. The sample lists 6,000 or so clones, 75% to 90% occurring once. Indicated time point: pre-reinfection, 55 to 20 weeks before reinfection detection. The sorted cells went straight to TCR sequencing with no prior in vitro expansion. The sample comprised naive CD8+ T cells sorted from blood. These receptors all come from a man aged 45-65 years with hepatitis C virus infection.

This chain connects TRBV27 to TRBJ2-1; the D gene is possibly TRBD2 (5 bases). Germline-derived CDR1 and CDR2 are MNHEY and SMNVEV (reference sequence). Trimming removed 7 bases from V and 6 bases from J, with 16 bases in between. The CDR3 sequence is 14 residues long. The CDR3 nucleotides are TGTGCCAGCAAAGGACTCGAGTATCTCAATGAGCAGTTCTTC. Translation gives CASKGLEYLNEQFF.

In its sample, this clone was seen once. The rearrangement joins TRBV19 to TRBJ1-1, with 10 bases that match TRBD1. The CDR3 consists of 17 residues. The J segment lost 1 base and the V segment lost 3 bases, leaving 8 bases of the junction unmatched. Per the germline V gene, CDR1 is LNHDA and CDR2 is SQIVND (reference sequence). CDR3 coding DNA: TGTGCCAGTAGTATTATCCCGGGACAGGGGACGAACACTGAAGCTTTCTTT. It is translated as CASSIIPGQGTNTEAFF.

V gene TRBV7-6 combines with J gene TRBJ2-7; 11 bases are a match to TRBD1. Trimming cost V 4 bases and J 6 bases; bases outside gene matches: 8. The germline gives CDR1 SGHVS, CDR2 FNYEAQ. The CDR3 runs to 15 residues. The CDR3 DNA reads as TGTGCCAGCAGCTCAGATGGGACAGGGGGACGCGAGCAGTACTTC. This gives the protein CASSSDGTGGREQYF.

The chain recombines TRBV7-3 with TRBJ2-1; tentatively, D is TRBD2 (6 bases). V was pared by 1 base and J by 0 bases, with 10 bases between. The CDR3 covers 16 residues. Germline loops: CDR1 SGHTA, CDR2 FQGTGA. The CDR3 loop is CASSLIAGSSYNEQFF. Written as DNA, the CDR3 is TGTGCCAGCAGCTTAATTGCCGGGAGCTCCTACAATGAGCAGTTCTTC.

The chain is built from TRBV19 and TRBJ1-5; 8 bases are shared with TRBD1. Germline V gene data show CDR1 as LNHDA and CDR2 as SQIVND (reference sequence). Trimming took 5 bases from V and 0 from J; bases not matched to a gene: 9. There are 17 residues in the CDR3. In DNA, the CDR3 is TGTGCCAGTAGTCCAGGACAGGGAGAACATAGCAATCAGCCCCAGCATTTT. It encodes CASSPGQGEHSNQPQHF. Full variable domain (remainder filled in from reference TRBV19 and TRBJ1-5): DGGITQSPKYLFRKEGQNVTLSCEQNLNHDAMYWYRQDPGQGLRLIYYSQIVNDFQKGDIAEGYSVSREKKESFPLTVTSAQKNPTAFYLCASSPGQGEHSNQPQHFGDGTRLSIL.

This chain connects TRBV4-1 to TRBJ2-7; 7 bases match TRBD2. The germline CDR1 and CDR2 sequences are MGHRA and YSYEKL. This CDR3 has 16 residues. With 1 base clipped from V and 4 bases from J, the junction kept 10 bases outside the gene matches. The CDR3 nucleotides are TGCGCCAGCAGCCAAGGGTTTACGCTAGCGGATTACGAGCAGTACTTC. It translates to CASSQGFTLADYEQYF.

This clone was observed a few times. The chain recombines TRBV2 with TRBJ2-7; 8 nucleotides align to TRBD1. J lost 5 bases, V lost 3 bases, and 12 bases had no gene match. This CDR3 contains 16 residues. The germline CDR1 and CDR2 sequences are SNHLY and FYNNEI. DNA for the CDR3: TGTGCCAGCAGTGACGCAGGGGGCGAGAAAGTAGACGAGCAGTACTTC. Protein sequence: CASSDAGGEKVDEQYF.

The genes are TRBV13 and TRBJ2-5; TRBD1 aligns across 7 bases. The CDR3 runs 15 residues. The V gene's germline CDR1 is PRHDT and CDR2 FYEKMQ (reference sequence). Trimming removed 4 bases from V and 4 bases from J; junction bases left unmatched: 9. CDR3 sequence: CASSSRQGRGETQYF. The CDR3 coding sequence is TGTGCCAGCAGCTCCCGACAGGGTAGGGGAGAGACCCAGTACTTC.

The V call is TRBV29-1, the J call TRBJ2-5; D uncertain. CDR1 is SQVTM, CDR2 ANQGSEA, per germline. The CDR3 extends over 10 amino acids. With 8 bases removed from V and 5 bases from J, the gap between germline ends came to 9 bases. As DNA, the CDR3 is TGCAGCACCGCCGGGGAGACCCAGTACTTC. Protein: CSTAGETQYF.

The chain combines TRBV28 with TRBJ2-2; a weak D match, TRBD1 (6 bases). From germline, CDR1 is MDHEN and CDR2 SYDVKM. The germline V and J ends were trimmed by 5 bases and 6 bases, with 13 bases remaining between them. The CDR3 is made up of 14 amino acids. This chain's CDR3 is CASSSAEGAGELFF. DNA for the CDR3: TGTGCCAGCAGTAGCGCCGAGGGGGCCGGGGAGCTGTTTTTT.